This TCR beta chain was recorded in a study of chemoradiotherapy in HPV16-positive cancers. Study findings and constraints: HPV-specific T cells were functionally defined from only two HPV16-positive patients. Non-HPV-specific T cells did not expand in tumors during treatment, whereas candidate HPV-specific clones and E7-related motifs did.

The V gene lost 0 bases and the J gene lost 3 bases, with 8 bases spanning the gap. Germline V lookup: CDR1 LNHDA, CDR2 SQIVND (reference sequence). There are 14 residues in the CDR3. With respect to this clone: Its target is unknown.

This table comes from immunoSEQ multiplex PCR, and its TCRdb copy is limited to in-frame clones, with some not included. Of around 5,400 clones detected, around 89% appear once; the ten largest clones hold 1.5% to 2%. This chain connects TRBV19 to TRBJ1-2; D possibly corresponds to TRBD1 (5 bases). The sequenced sample was blood, obtained from a patient who underwent chemoradiotherapy. This TCR derives from a human donor with HPV-associated anogenital cancer. In nucleotides, the CDR3 is TGTGCCAGTAGTATAGAGCAGGGATACTATGGCTACACCTTC. Protein product: CASSIEQGYYGYTF.